These 11 T cell receptor beta chains share one sample of origin, sequenced in a study of cytomegalovirus exposure and HLA in healthy donors (TCRdb year 2017). The method behind the library was the immunoSEQ multiplex PCR assay. For the multiplex PCR, a mixture combining 60 forward primers for TCR Vbeta segments and 13 reverse primers for TCR Jbeta segments was used. TCRdb re-hosts the immuneACCESS table, in-frame sequences only. Its copies lack some clones; in the studies checked, an unresolved V gene accounts for under half of them, and the cause for the rest is not known. The table for this sample lists approximately 240,000 clones; around four fifths of them were counted only once. The ten largest clones capture roughly 0.58% of the sample. Sequencing was carried out using PBMCs. These receptor sequences come from a woman aged 40-49 years in good health and CMV-seronegative.

The CDR3 loop reads CASSFLGNTIYF. The CDR3 bases are TGTGCCAGCAGCTTCCTTGGAAACACCATATATTTT. The chain couples TRBV7-2 to TRBJ1-3; no clear D gene. Germline-derived CDR1 and CDR2 are SGHTA and FQGNSA. Deletions cut 3 bases from V and 3 bases from J, with 3 bases between. CDR3 length equals 12 residues.

The rearrangement uses TRBV10-1 and TRBJ1-2; D not resolved. The CDR3 is 15 residues long. CDR1 and CDR2 from the germline V gene are WNHNN and SYGVQD (reference sequence). Trimming took off 6 bases at V and 4 bases at J, with 18 bases between the two ends. In nucleotides, the CDR3 is TGCGCCAGCAGAGGGTGGAGGACGGCGAGCTATGGCTACACCTTC. Its translation: CASRGWRTASYGYTF.

The chain employs TRBV10-2 and TRBJ1-5, with 7 bases matching TRBD1. V lost 0 bases, J lost 15 bases, and 8 bases stayed unmatched. Per germline, CDR1 WSHSY and CDR2 SAAADI. The CDR3 sequence is 13 residues long. CDR3 in amino acids: CASSESVGGRGHF. CDR3 in DNA: TGCGCCAGCAGTGAGTCGGTAGGGGGCCGCGGGCATTTT.

The V call is TRBV14, the J call TRBJ2-1, with TRBD2 matching 14 bases. Per the germline V gene, CDR1 is SGHDN and CDR2 is FVKESK. Unmatched junction bases numbered 12, after V lost 1 base and J lost 10 bases. The CDR3 length is 18 residues. The CDR3 DNA sequence: TGTGCCAGCAGCCAAGGACTCCCGGGACTAGCGGGGGCTTGGGAGCAGTTCTTC. It is translated as CASSQGLPGLAGAWEQFF.

The V call is TRBV5-1, the J call TRBJ2-7; 12 positions match TRBD1. The CDR3 is 18 residues long. Germline values: CDR1 SGHRS, CDR2 YFSETQ. V gave up 4 bases and J gave up 4 bases; unmatched junction bases: 15. CDR3 loop: CASSPLSRDRGPGYEQYF. The CDR3 DNA follows: TGCGCCAGCAGCCCCCTATCCCGGGACAGGGGGCCAGGGTACGAGCAGTACTTC.

This clone has just one count. V is TRBV10-2 and J is TRBJ2-7; 12 bases agree with TRBD2. CDR3 length equals 14 residues. V was pared by 4 bases and J by 4 bases, with 2 bases of the junction left unmatched. The germline gives CDR1 WSHSY, CDR2 SAAADI. The CDR3 DNA reads TGCGCCAGCAGTGGACTAGCGGGGGCATACGAGCAGTACTTC. It specifies CASSGLAGAYEQYF.

The rearrangement joins TRBV11-3 to TRBJ2-5; TRBD1 aligns across 10 bases. The end of the DNA aligns better with TRBJ2-7, so the J call may be wrong. The CDR3 extends over 14 amino acids. The germline V gene has CDR1 SGHNT and CDR2 YENEEA. CDR3 coding DNA: TGTGCCAGCAGCCCAAGGGACAGGGGCTACGAGCAGTACTTC. This codes for CASSPRDRGYEQYF.

V and J are TRBV5-8 and TRBJ1-4; unclear D gene. The V gene's germline CDR1 is SGHTS and CDR2 YDEGEE. The CDR3 totals 16 residues. V gave up 4 bases and J gave up 12 bases, with 25 bases separating them. The CDR3 bases are TGTGCCAGCAGCCTAGCAAGGTTAGGCCTGAATGAGGAACTGTTTTTT. Protein sequence: CASSLARLGLNEELFF.

V usage is TRBV5-1 and J usage is TRBJ2-2; 11 nucleotides line up with TRBD1. CDR3 length: 15 amino acids. V trimming: 3 bases; J trimming: 4 bases; junction bases outside the gene matches: 2. Germline-derived CDR1 and CDR2 are SGHRS and YFSETQ. The DNA for the CDR3 is TGCGCCAGCAGCTCCGGGACAGGGGGCACCGGGGAGCTGTTTTTT. Amino acids: CASSSGTGGTGELFF.

In nucleotides, the CDR3 is TGCGCCAGCAGCGTAACAGCGGACGAGCAGTACTTC. This gives the protein CASSVTADEQYF. This chain connects TRBV5-1 to TRBJ2-7; perhaps TRBD2 as D (5 bases). The germline V gene has CDR1 SGHRS and CDR2 YFSETQ. The germline V and J ends were trimmed by 4 bases and 5 bases, with 10 bases remaining between them. CDR3 length equals 12 residues.

The V and J genes are TRBV6-5 and TRBJ1-1; 7 nucleotides line up with TRBD1. The CDR3 totals 14 residues. Germline loops: CDR1 MNHEY, CDR2 SVGAGI. Trimming at V came to 6 bases and at J to 0 bases, leaving 4 bases not matched to a gene. CDR3 sequence: CASRTGSMNTEAFF. CDR3 DNA: TGTGCCAGCAGGACAGGGTCCATGAACACTGAAGCTTTCTTT.